This T cell receptor beta chain is from a study of blood T cell repertoires in COVID-19. Original methodology: Scientists estimated how many nucleated cells there were by amplifying reference gene primers. Profiling relied on immunoSEQ multiplex PCR, and the TCRdb table lists in-frame clones only, not all of them. The DNA was the basis for D and trimming; V, J and clone size are from that table. The repertoire includes some 340,000 clones, around nine tenths of them detected once, and about 4% sits in the top ten. CDR1 and CDR2 (germline): MNHEY, SVGAGI. The CDR3 runs 15 residues. V trimming: 5 bases; J trimming: 8 bases; junction bases outside the gene matches: 12.

Sequencing was carried out using PBMCs or T cells enriched from blood (not recorded which). The clonotype comes from a woman aged 25 to 39 who had been exposed to COVID-19. The chain employs TRBV6-5 and TRBJ2-4; 7 bases map to TRBD1. In DNA, the CDR3 is TGTGCCAGCAGTCTGGGGACAGCTTACTCGGACATTCAGTACTTC. It specifies CASSLGTAYSDIQYF.